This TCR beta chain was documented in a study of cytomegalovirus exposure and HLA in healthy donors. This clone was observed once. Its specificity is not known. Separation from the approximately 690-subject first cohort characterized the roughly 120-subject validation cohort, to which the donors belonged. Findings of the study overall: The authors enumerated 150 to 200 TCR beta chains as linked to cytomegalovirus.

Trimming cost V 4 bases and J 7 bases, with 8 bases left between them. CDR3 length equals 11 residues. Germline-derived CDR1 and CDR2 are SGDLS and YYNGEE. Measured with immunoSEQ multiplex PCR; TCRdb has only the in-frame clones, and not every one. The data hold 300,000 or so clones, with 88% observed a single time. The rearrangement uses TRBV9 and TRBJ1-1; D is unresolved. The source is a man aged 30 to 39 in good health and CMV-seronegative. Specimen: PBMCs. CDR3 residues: CASSPRLEAFF. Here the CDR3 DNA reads TGTGCCAGCAGCCCCCGTCTTGAAGCTTTCTTT.